This T cell receptor beta chain was sequenced in a study of CD8 T cells in Susac syndrome. The RNA, about 0.45 to 1 ug, was put through reverse transcription using random hexamers. MiXCR was run by TCRdb on the immunoSEQ multiplex PCR reads, yielding one entry per CDR3 protein. The sample holds 400,000 to 550,000 distinct CDR3 sequences; 75% to 90% are singletons and the top ten take roughly 0.1%. The source material was CD8+ T cells from PBMCs. The clonotype originates from a human donor with multiple sclerosis.

CDR3 coding DNA: TGTGCCAGCAGCTTATGGCCATCCAATGAAGCTTTCTTT. Protein sequence: CASSLWPSNEAFF. The J gene is TRBJ1-1, the V gene TRBV11-2; D remains unclear. Germline V gene sequence: CDR1 SGHAT, CDR2 FQNNGV. V lost 2 bases, J lost 7 bases, and 11 bases lay in between. The CDR3 sequence is 13 residues long. The complete variable domain, with remaining parts taken from reference TRBV11-2 and TRBJ1-1, reads EAGVAQSPRYKIIEKRQSVAFWCNPISGHATLYWYQQILGQGPKLLIQFQNNGVVDDSQLPKDRFSAERLKGVDSTLKIQPAKLEDSAVYLCASSLWPSNEAFFGQGTRLTVV.